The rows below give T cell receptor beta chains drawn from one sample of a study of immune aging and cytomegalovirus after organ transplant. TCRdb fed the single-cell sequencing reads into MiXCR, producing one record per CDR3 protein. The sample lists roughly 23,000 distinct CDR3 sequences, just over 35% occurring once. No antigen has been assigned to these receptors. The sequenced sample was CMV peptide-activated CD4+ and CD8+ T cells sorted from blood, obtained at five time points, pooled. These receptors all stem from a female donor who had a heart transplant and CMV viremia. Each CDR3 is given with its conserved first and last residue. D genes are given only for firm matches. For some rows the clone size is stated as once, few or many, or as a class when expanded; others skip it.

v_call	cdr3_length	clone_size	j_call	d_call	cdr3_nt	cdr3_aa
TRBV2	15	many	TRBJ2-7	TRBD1	TGTGCCAGCAGTGAATTGCAGGGGGCTGTGTCCGAGCAGTACTTC	CASSELQGAVSEQYF
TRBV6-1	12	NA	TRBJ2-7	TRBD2	TGTGCTAGTCGACGGGAGGGTTACGAGCAGTACTTC	CASRREGYEQYF
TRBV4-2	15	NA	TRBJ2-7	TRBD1	TGTGCCAGCAGCCAAGAGGTCGGACAGGGCTACGAGCAGTACTTC	CASSQEVGQGYEQYF
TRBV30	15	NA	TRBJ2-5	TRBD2	TGTGCCTGGAGTGGAAGGGCAGCGGGATATGAGGCCCAGTACTTC	CAWSGRAAGYEAQYF
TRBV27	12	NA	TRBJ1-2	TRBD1	TGTGCCAGCAGTGCGGGACAGCGGGGCTACACCTTC	CASSAGQRGYTF
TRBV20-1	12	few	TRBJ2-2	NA	TGCAGTGCTAGTCAGTACACCGGGGAGCTGTTTTTT	CSASQYTGELFF
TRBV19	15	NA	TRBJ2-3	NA	TGTGCCAGTAGCGGTGTGGGGACTAGCACAGATACGCAGTATTTT	CASSGVGTSTDTQYF
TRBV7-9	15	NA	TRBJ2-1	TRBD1	TGTGCCAGCAGCTTGACCGGGACAGGGGGCGTTGAGCAGTTCTTC	CASSLTGTGGVEQFF
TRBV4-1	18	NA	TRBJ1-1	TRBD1	TGCGCCAGCAGGGACCGTGGGACAGGGAGAGGGATGAACACTGAAGCTTTCTTT	CASRDRGTGRGMNTEAFF
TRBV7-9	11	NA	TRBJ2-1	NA	TGTGCCAGCAGCTTAGCCACTGAGCAGTTCTTC	CASSLATEQFF
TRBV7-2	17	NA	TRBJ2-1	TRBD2	TGTGCCAGCAGCTTAGGCTCGGGACTAGCGGGAGGCAATGAGCAGTTCTTC	CASSLGSGLAGGNEQFF
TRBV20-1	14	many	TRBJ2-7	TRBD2	TGCAGTGCTAGTGCTAGCGGGAGGGCCGGCGAGCAGTACTTC	CSASASGRAGEQYF
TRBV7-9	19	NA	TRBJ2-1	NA	TGTGCCAGCAGCTTGAGACCGAGGCGGGCCTATAGCTCCTACAATGAGCAGTTCTTC	CASSLRPRRAYSSYNEQFF
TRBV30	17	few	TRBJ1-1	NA	TGTGCCTGGACCCTGGCCCGGACATCAAATATGAACACTGAAGCGTTCTTT	CAWTLARTSNMNTEAFF
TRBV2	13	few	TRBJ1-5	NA	TGTGCCAGCAGTACGGACGGCAATCAGCCCCAGCATTTT	CASSTDGNQPQHF
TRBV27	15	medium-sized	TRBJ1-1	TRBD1	TGTGCCAGCACATCCCTACAGGGGGCGAACACTGAAGCTTTCTTT	CASTSLQGANTEAFF
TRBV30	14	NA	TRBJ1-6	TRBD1	TGTGCCTGGAGTGCCGGACAGGGTTCTTCACCCCTCCACTTT	CAWSAGQGSSPLHF
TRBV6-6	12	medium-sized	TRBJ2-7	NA	TGTGCCAGCGGGAGGGGGTTCTACGAGCAGTACTTC	CASGRGFYEQYF
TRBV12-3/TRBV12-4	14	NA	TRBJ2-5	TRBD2	TGTGCCAGCAGTTTGCTAGCGGGAGATGGGACCCAGTACTTC	CASSLLAGDGTQYF
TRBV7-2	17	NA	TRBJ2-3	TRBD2	TGTGCCAGCAGCTTTATAGCGGGGGGGTTAAGCACAGATACGCAGTATTTT	CASSFIAGGLSTDTQYF
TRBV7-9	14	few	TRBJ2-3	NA	TGTGCCAGCAGCTTAGATAGCGGCACAGATACGCAGTATTTT	CASSLDSGTDTQYF
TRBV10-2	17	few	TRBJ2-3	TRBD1	TGCGCCAGCAGTGAGTCGGGGACAGGGGTCCTCGGCGGTACGCAGTATTTT	CASSESGTGVLGGTQYF
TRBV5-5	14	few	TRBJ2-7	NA	TGTGCCAGCAGCTTGCGCGGGACAGACTACGAGCAGTACTTC	CASSLRGTDYEQYF
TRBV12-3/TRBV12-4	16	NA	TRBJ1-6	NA	TGTGCCAGCTGCCTTAGGACTCCAGCCGAGGGGTCACCCCTCCACTTT	CASCLRTPAEGSPLHF
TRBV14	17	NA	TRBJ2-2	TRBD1	TGTGCCAGCAGCCTTCGACAGGGCTCGACTAACACCGGGGAGCTGTTTTTT	CASSLRQGSTNTGELFF
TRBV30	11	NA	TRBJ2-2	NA	TGTGCCTGGATGGATAGCGGGGAGCTGTTTTTT	CAWMDSGELFF
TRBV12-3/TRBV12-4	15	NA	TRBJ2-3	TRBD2	TGTGCCAGCAGGGAGGGACTAGCGGGGGTCGATACGCAGTATTTT	CASREGLAGVDTQYF
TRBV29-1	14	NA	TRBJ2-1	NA	TGCAGCGTCGACATGACGGGGGAGTCCAATGAGCAGTTCTTC	CSVDMTGESNEQFF
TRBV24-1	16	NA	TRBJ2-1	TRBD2	TGTGCCACCAGTGGGTCTGGAGCGGGAGGTCGCAATGAGCAGTTCTTC	CATSGSGAGGRNEQFF
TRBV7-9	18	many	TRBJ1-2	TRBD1	TGTGCCAGCAGCTTAGCCCCGGGACAGGGCCTATGGAGTTATGGCTACACCTTC	CASSLAPGQGLWSYGYTF
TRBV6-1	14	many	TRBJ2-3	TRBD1	TGTGCCAGCAGTGAAGTTAGGGGGCCTGATACGCAGTATTTT	CASSEVRGPDTQYF
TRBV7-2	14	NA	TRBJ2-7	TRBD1	TGTGCCAGCAGCATTACAGGGGTGGGCTGCGAGCAGTACTTC	CASSITGVGCEQYF
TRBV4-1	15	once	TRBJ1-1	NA	TGCGCCAGCAGCCGACCGGGACGAGTCTTCACTGAAGCTTTCTTT	CASSRPGRVFTEAFF
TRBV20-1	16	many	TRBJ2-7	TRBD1	TGCAGTGCTAGAGCTATCCCGGGACAGGGGTCTTACGAGCAGTACTTC	CSARAIPGQGSYEQYF
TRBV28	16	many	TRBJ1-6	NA	TGTGCCAGCAGTTTGGGGGGGGGTCAGCTATACTCACCCCTCCACTTT	CASSLGGGQLYSPLHF
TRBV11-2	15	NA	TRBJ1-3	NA	TGTGCCAGCAGCTTACAGGAGGCAACAGGAAACACCATATATTTT	CASSLQEATGNTIYF
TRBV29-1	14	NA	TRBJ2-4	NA	TGCAGCGTTGTGGATGGCAGAGCCAAAAACATTCAGTACTTC	CSVVDGRAKNIQYF
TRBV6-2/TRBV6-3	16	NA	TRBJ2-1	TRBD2	TGTGCCAGCAGTTGGGGCCCGGGACTAGCCTTCAATGAGCAGTTCTTC	CASSWGPGLAFNEQFF
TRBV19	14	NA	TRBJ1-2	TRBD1	TGTGCCAGTAGTCCGGGACAGGGGGCCTATGGCTACACCTTC	CASSPGQGAYGYTF
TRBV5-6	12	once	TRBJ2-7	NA	TGTGCCAGCAGCTTCGGGACTTACGAGCAGTACTTC	CASSFGTYEQYF
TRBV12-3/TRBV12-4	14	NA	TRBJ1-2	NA	TGTGCCAGCAGTTTTCGGGGGTTGAGTAATGGCTACACCTTC	CASSFRGLSNGYTF
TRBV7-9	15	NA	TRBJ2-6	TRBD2	TGTGCCAGCAGCTACTCGGGAGGTGGGGCCAACGTCCTGACTTTC	CASSYSGGGANVLTF
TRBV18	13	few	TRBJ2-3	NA	TGCGTCAGCTCACCTCAACTAGCAGATACGCAGTATTTT	CVSSPQLADTQYF
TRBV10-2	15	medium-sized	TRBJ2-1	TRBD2	TGCGCCAGCAGTCATAGCGGGAGCGCCTACAATGAGCAGTTCTTC	CASSHSGSAYNEQFF
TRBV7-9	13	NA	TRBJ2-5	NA	TGTGCCAGCAGACAGTCATCGCAAGAGACCCAGTACTTC	CASRQSSQETQYF
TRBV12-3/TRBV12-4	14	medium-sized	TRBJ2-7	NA	TGTGCCAGCAGTTTAGCGCTGGGACATTACGAGCAGTACTTC	CASSLALGHYEQYF
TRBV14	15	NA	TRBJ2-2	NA	TGTGCCAGCAGCCTCATCGGGACGAACACCGGGGAGCTGTTTTTT	CASSLIGTNTGELFF
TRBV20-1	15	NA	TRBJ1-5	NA	TGCAGTGCTAGAGGGGCAGGGGATAGCAATCAGCCCCAGCATTTT	CSARGAGDSNQPQHF
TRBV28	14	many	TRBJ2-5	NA	TGTGCCAGCAGGCAACTCAGGGCCCAAGAGACCCAGTACTTC	CASRQLRAQETQYF
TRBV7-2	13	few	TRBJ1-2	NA	TGTGCCAGCAGCTCAGGGGAGGGGTATGGCTACACCTTC	CASSSGEGYGYTF
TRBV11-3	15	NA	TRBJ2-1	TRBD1	TGTGGCAGCAGATTAGCCGGGACAGAATACAATGAGCAGTTCTTC	CGSRLAGTEYNEQFF
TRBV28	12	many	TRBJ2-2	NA	TGTGCCAGCAGTTTTTCCACCGGGGAGCTGTTTTTT	CASSFSTGELFF
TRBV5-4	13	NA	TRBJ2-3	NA	TGTGCCAGCAGCTTGGTAGTCACAGATACGCAGTATTTT	CASSLVVTDTQYF